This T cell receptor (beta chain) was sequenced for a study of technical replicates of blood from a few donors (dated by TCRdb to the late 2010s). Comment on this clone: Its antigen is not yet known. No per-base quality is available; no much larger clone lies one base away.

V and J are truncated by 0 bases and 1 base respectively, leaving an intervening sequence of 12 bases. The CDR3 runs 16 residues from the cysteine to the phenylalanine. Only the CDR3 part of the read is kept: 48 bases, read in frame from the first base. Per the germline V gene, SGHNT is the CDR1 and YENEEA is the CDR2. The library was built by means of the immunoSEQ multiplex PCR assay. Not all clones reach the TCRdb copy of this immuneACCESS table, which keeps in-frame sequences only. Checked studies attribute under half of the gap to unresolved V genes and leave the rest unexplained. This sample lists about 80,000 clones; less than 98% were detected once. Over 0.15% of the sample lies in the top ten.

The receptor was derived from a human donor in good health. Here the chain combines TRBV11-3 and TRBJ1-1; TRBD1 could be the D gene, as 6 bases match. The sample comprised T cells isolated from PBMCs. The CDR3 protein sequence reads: CASSLDLGARNTEAFF. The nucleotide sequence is TGTGCCAGCAGCTTAGATCTGGGGGCGCGGAACACTGAAGCTTTCTTT.